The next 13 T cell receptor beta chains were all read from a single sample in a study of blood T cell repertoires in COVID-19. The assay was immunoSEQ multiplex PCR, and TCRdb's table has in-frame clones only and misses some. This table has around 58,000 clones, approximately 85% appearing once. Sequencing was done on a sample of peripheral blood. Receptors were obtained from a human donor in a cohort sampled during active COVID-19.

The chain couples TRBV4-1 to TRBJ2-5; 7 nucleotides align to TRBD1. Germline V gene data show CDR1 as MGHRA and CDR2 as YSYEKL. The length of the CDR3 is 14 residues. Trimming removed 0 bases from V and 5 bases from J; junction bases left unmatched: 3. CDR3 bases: TGCGCCAGCAGCCAAGAAGGGGGCCTGGAGACCCAGTACTTC. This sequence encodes CASSQEGGLETQYF.

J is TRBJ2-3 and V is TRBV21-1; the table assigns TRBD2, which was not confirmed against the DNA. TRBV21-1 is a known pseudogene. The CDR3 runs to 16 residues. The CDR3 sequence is CASSKCAGGYTDTQYF. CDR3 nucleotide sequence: TGTGCCAGCAGCAAATGTGCGGGGGGGTACACAGATACGCAGTATTTT.

In DNA form, the CDR3 reads TGCGCCAGCAGCCCGGGACAGGGGGGCACCGGGGAGCTGTTTTTT. Translating gives CASSPGQGGTGELFF. The chain couples TRBV5-1 to TRBJ2-2; 11 nucleotides match TRBD1. Trimming at V came to 4 bases and at J to 4 bases, leaving 3 bases not matched to a gene. The CDR3 sequence is 15 residues long. Per germline, CDR1 SGHRS and CDR2 YFSETQ.

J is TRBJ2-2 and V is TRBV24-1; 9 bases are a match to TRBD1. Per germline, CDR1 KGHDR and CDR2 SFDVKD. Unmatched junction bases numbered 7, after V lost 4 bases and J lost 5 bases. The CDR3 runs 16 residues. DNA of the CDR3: TGTGCCACCAGTGACACCCGGGACAGGGTTACCGGGGAGCTGTTTTTT. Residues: CATSDTRDRVTGELFF.

The CDR3 loop is CASSFSSGSYNEQFF. In DNA, the CDR3 is TGTGCCAGCAGCTTCTCTAGTGGCTCCTACAATGAGCAGTTCTTC. J is TRBJ2-1 and V is TRBV7-2; D unclear. The V end was cut by 3 bases, the J end by 0 bases, with 9 bases between. The germline CDR1 and CDR2 sequences are SGHTA and FQGNSA. This CDR3 comprises 15 residues.

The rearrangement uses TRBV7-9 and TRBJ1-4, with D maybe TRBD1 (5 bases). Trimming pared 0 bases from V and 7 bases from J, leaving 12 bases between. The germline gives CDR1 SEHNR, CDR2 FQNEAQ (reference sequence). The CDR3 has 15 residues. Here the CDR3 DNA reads TGTGCCAGCAGCTTAGCAGGGGTGTTCGGTGAAAAACTGTTTTTT. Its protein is CASSLAGVFGEKLFF.

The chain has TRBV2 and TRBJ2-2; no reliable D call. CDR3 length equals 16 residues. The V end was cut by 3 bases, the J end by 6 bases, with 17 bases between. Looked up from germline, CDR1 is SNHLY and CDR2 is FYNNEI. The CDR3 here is CASSDVAPSSAGELFF. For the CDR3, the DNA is TGTGCCAGCAGTGATGTAGCCCCCTCGAGTGCCGGGGAGCTGTTTTTT. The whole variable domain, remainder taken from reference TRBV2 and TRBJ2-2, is EPEVTQTPSHQVTQMGQEVILRCVPISNHLYFYWYRQILGQKVEFLVSFYNNEISEKSEIFDDQFSVERPDGSNFTLKIRSTKLEDSAMYFCASSDVAPSSAGELFFGEGSRLTVL.

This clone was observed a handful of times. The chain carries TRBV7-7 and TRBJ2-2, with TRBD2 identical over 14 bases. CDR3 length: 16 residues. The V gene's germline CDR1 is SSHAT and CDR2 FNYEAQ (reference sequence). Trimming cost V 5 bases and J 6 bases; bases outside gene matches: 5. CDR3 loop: CASSPGLAGGSGELFF. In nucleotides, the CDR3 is TGTGCCAGCAGCCCAGGACTAGCGGGGGGTTCCGGGGAGCTGTTTTTT. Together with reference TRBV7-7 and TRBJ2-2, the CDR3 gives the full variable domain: GAGVSQSPRYKVTKRGQDVTLRCDPISSHATLYWYQQALGQGPEFLTYFNYEAQPDKSGLPSDRFSAERPEGSISTLTIQRTEQRDSAMYRCASSPGLAGGSGELFFGEGSRLTVL.

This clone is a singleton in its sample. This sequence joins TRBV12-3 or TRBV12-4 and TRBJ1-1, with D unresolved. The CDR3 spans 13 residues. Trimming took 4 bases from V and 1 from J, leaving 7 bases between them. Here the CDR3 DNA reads TGTGCCAGCAGTTCTCAGAAGAACACTGAAGCTTTCTTT. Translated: CASSSQKNTEAFF.

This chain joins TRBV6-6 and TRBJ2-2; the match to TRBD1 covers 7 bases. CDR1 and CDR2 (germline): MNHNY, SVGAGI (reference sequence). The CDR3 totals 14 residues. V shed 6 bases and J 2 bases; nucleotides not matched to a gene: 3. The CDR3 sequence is CASRGGANTGELFF. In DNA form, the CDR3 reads TGTGCCAGCAGAGGGGGCGCAAACACCGGGGAGCTGTTTTTT.

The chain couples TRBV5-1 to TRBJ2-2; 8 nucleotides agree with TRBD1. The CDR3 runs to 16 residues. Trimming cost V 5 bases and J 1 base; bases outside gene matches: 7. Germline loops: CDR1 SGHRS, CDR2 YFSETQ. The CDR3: CASRIQGGLNTGELFF. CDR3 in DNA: TGCGCCAGCAGAATACAGGGGGGTCTGAACACCGGGGAGCTGTTTTTT.

CDR3 DNA: TGTGCCAGCAGCGCAAAGACAGGGCTTAATCAGCCCCAGCATTTT. This translates into CASSAKTGLNQPQHF. The chain carries TRBV5-5 and TRBJ1-5; 7 positions agree with TRBD1. Looked up from germline, CDR1 is SGHKS and CDR2 is YYEKEE (reference sequence). The CDR3 has 15 residues. Germline trimming cut 4 bases from V and 4 bases from J; bases unmatched to any gene: 8.

The CDR3, as DNA: TGTGCCAGTAGTATACCGGGAAAATTGCTCACTGAAGCTTTCTTT. Its protein is CASSIPGKLLTEAFF. The rearrangement joins TRBV19 to TRBJ1-1, with D unclear. V lost 2 bases and J lost 4, with 14 bases in between. Germline V CDR1 and CDR2: LNHDA, SQIVND (reference sequence). The CDR3 has 15 residues.